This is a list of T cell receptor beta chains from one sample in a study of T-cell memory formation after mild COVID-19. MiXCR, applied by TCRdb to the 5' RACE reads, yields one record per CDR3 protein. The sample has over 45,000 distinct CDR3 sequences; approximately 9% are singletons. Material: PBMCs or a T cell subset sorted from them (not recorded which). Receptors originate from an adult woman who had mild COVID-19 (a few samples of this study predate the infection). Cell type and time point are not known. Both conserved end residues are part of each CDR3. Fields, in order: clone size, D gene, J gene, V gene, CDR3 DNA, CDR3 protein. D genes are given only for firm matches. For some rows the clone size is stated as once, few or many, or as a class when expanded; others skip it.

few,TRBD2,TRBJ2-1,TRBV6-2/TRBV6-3,TGTGCCAGCAGGTCGGGACTACTAGGATACAATGAGCAGTTCTTC,CASRSGLLGYNEQFF
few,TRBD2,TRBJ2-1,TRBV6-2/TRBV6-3,TGTGCCAGCAGGCCTAGCGGGAGGGGGGGTGAGCAGTTCTTC,CASRPSGRGGEQFF
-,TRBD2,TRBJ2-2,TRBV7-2,TGTGCCAGCAGCTTATTCAGGGCGGGGGCGAACACCGGGGAGCTGTTTTTT,CASSLFRAGANTGELFF
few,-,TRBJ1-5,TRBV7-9,TGTGCCAGCAGCTTCAGCACGAATTCCGTGGTAAATCAGCCCCAGCATTTT,CASSFSTNSVVNQPQHF
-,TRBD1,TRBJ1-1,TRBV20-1,TGCAGTGCTCCAAACCGACAGGGGAACACTGAAGCTTTCTTT,CSAPNRQGNTEAFF
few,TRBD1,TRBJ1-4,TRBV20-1,TGCAGTGCAATGAACCCCGGGACAGGGAATGAAAAACTGTTTTTT,CSAMNPGTGNEKLFF
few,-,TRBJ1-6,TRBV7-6,TGTGCCAGCAGATCGGACCTAGGGAGTTCACCCCTCCACTTT,CASRSDLGSSPLHF
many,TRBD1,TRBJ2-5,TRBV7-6,TGTGCCAGCACCCTTTATCAGGGGGCTCAAGAGACCCAGTACTTC,CASTLYQGAQETQYF
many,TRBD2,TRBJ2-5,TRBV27,TGTGCCAGCAGTTTCGGGGGGGGCAAGGAGACCCAGTACTTC,CASSFGGGKETQYF
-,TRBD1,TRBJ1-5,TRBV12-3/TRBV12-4,TGTGCCAGCAGTAAACAGGGGGCGAGTCAGCCCCAGCATTTT,CASSKQGASQPQHF
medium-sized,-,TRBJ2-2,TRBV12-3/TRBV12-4,TGTGCCAGCAGTTTCGGTTCCGGGGAGCTGTTTTTT,CASSFGSGELFF
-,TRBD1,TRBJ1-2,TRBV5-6,TGTGCCAGCAGCACCCCTAGGACAGGGGAGTCGGACTATGGCTACACCTTC,CASSTPRTGESDYGYTF
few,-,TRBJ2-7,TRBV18,TGTGCCAGCTCACCGCTAGGGCTTGGGGGTAGGAATTACGAGCAGTACTTC,CASSPLGLGGRNYEQYF